The 19 T cell receptor beta chains reported below all come from one sample, sequenced in a study of blood T cell repertoires in COVID-19 (dated by TCRdb to 2020 to 2021). Libraries came from the immunoSEQ multiplex PCR assay. The table comes from immuneACCESS by way of TCRdb, which keeps in-frame sequences with V and J called. Part of the clones is missing from these tables; in studies checked, under half for an unresolved V gene and the rest for unknown reasons. This sample gives 120,000 to 150,000 clones in total; approximately 84% of them show up just once. The ten largest account for roughly 3.4% of the sample. Sequencing was carried out using PBMCs or T cells enriched from blood (not recorded which). The receptor source for this set is a woman aged 45-60 years with acute COVID-19.

V usage is TRBV5-1 and J usage is TRBJ2-5, with D possibly being TRBD2 (5 bases). CDR3 length: 11 amino acids. Looked up from germline, CDR1 is SGHRS and CDR2 is YFSETQ. Trimming stripped 4 bases from V and 5 bases from J, with 6 bases between. CDR3 amino acids: CASSPGETQYF. The CDR3 coding sequence is TGCGCCAGCAGCCCGGGGGAGACCCAGTACTTC.

The gene calls are TRBV13 and TRBJ1-2; D remains ambiguous. The CDR3 contains 14 residues. The germline V gene has CDR1 PRHDT and CDR2 FYEKMQ (reference sequence). Trimming pared 0 bases from V and 6 bases from J, leaving 11 bases between. CDR3 nucleotide sequence: TGTGCCAGCAGCTTAGGCAGCCAAGCGCATGGCTACACCTTC. Its translation: CASSLGSQAHGYTF.

This chain uses TRBV2 with TRBJ2-3, with TRBD1 matching 8 bases. The CDR3 extends over 13 amino acids. With V trimmed by 8 bases and J by 5 bases, 6 bases remained unmatched. Germline CDR1 SNHLY, CDR2 FYNNEI. The chain's CDR3 is CASRPGGQDTQYF. Here the CDR3 DNA reads TGTGCCAGCCGCCCAGGGGGCCAAGATACGCAGTATTTT.

This clone has a handful of counts. The chain uses TRBV27 and TRBJ2-7; 7 positions agree with TRBD1. Per germline, CDR1 MNHEY and CDR2 SMNVEV (reference sequence). The V and J ends lost 4 bases and 3 bases, in that order; junction bases with no gene match: 9. The CDR3 length is 15 residues. The CDR3 protein is CASSYTGDPLYEQYF. The DNA for the CDR3 is TGTGCCAGCAGTTACACAGGGGACCCCCTCTACGAGCAGTACTTC.

The chain couples TRBV5-6 to TRBJ1-5; TRBD1 matches 7 bases. The CDR3 sequence is 13 residues long. The V and J ends lost 4 bases and 13 bases, in that order; junction bases with no gene match: 11. Germline-derived CDR1 and CDR2 are SGHDT and YYEEEE. CDR3 bases: TGTGCCAGCAGCCAATATACAGGGGCGAATCAGCATTTT. Protein: CASSQYTGANQHF.

This clone was seen just once. The chain joins TRBV12-3 or TRBV12-4 to TRBJ2-1; D uncertain. Trimming took 7 bases from V and 6 from J, leaving 13 bases between them. This CDR3 is built from 13 residues. The CDR3 bases are TGTGCCAGCAAAATGAGAGGTGTCAATGAGCAGTTCTTC. This encodes CASKMRGVNEQFF.

The chain couples TRBV11-3 to TRBJ2-7; the match to TRBD1 covers 11 bases. The V gene's germline CDR1 is SGHNT and CDR2 YENEEA. CDR3 length: 15 amino acids. V gave up 2 bases and J gave up 6 bases; unmatched junction bases: 6. For the CDR3, the DNA is TGTGCCAGCAGCTTAACCGGGACAGGGGGAACCGAGCAGTACTTC. Its protein product is CASSLTGTGGTEQYF.

This chain joins TRBV27 and TRBJ1-1, with D maybe TRBD1 (5 bases). Germline values: CDR1 MNHEY, CDR2 SMNVEV (reference sequence). The CDR3 loop spans 14 amino acids. Between the trimmed V and J ends, which lost 3 bases and 1 base, there was a span of 9 bases. CDR3 sequence reads: CASSFHGQNTEAFF. CDR3 coding DNA: TGTGCCAGCAGTTTCCACGGACAGAACACTGAAGCTTTCTTT.

The chain carries TRBV27 and TRBJ2-1, with D perhaps matching TRBD2 (6 bases). CDR1 and CDR2 from the germline V gene are MNHEY and SMNVEV (reference sequence). CDR3 length equals 15 residues. V lost 1 base and J lost 0, with 7 bases in between. This chain's CDR3 is CASSLYSGSYNEQFF. The CDR3 region has the DNA TGTGCCAGCAGTTTATATAGCGGCTCCTACAATGAGCAGTTCTTC.

The chain links TRBV6-1 to TRBJ1-2, with 7 bases identical to TRBD1. Germline V CDR1 and CDR2: MNHNS, SASEGT. This CDR3 comprises 15 residues. Trimming removed 2 bases from V and 7 bases from J; junction bases left unmatched: 10. CDR3 residues: CASSEWRGQGVGYTF. The CDR3 DNA is TGTGCCAGCAGTGAATGGAGAGGCCAGGGGGTTGGCTACACCTTC.

This clone was detected once. This chain uses TRBV7-9 with TRBJ1-1, with 7 bases matching TRBD1. Germline lookup yields CDR1 SEHNR and CDR2 FQNEAQ (reference sequence). This CDR3 comprises 15 residues. After removal of 5 bases from V and 0 bases from J, the junction contained 6 bases not matched to a gene. Here the CDR3 reads CASSGPGTVNTEAFF. CDR3 DNA sequence: TGTGCCAGCAGCGGCCCCGGGACAGTGAACACTGAAGCTTTCTTT. The full variable domain, rest sourced from reference TRBV7-9 and TRBJ1-1, is DTGVSQNPRHKITKRGQNVTFRCDPISEHNRLYWYRQTLGQGPEFLTYFQNEAQLEKSRLLSDRFSAERPKGSFSTLEIQRTEQGDSAMYLCASSGPGTVNTEAFFGQGTRLTVV.

This sequence joins TRBV6-5 and TRBJ1-1; 7 bases are shared with TRBD1. The CDR3 consists of 15 residues. Germline CDR1 MNHEY, CDR2 SVGAGI. With V trimmed by 0 bases and J by 3 bases, 4 bases remained unmatched. In nucleotides, the CDR3 is TGTGCCAGCAGTTACTCGAGACAGGGCCACACTGAAGCTTTCTTT. Translating it yields CASSYSRQGHTEAFF.

The chain has TRBV7-2 and TRBJ1-5; tentatively, D is TRBD1 (5 bases). V gave up 6 bases and J gave up 0 bases, with 12 bases separating them. Germline V gene lookup returns CDR1 SGHTA and CDR2 FQGNSA. This CDR3 comprises 15 residues. The chain's CDR3 is CASSSDRNSNQPQHF. CDR3 nucleotide sequence: TGTGCCAGCAGTTCCGACAGAAATAGCAATCAGCCCCAGCATTTT.

V and J are TRBV28 and TRBJ2-1; D might be TRBD2 (6 bases). Germline loops: CDR1 MDHEN, CDR2 SYDVKM. The CDR3 is made up of 20 amino acids. Trimming took 6 bases from V and 2 from J, leaving 29 bases between them. The CDR3 sequence is CASSPDPGRPTRLTYNEQFF. CDR3 DNA: TGTGCCAGCAGCCCAGACCCCGGGAGACCAACTCGCCTTACCTACAATGAGCAGTTCTTC.

The chain joins TRBV6-4 to TRBJ2-3; D is possibly TRBD2 (6 bases). Germline CDR1 and CDR2: MRHNA and SNTAGT. This CDR3 region has 14 residues. V was shortened by 6 bases and J by 3 bases, with 13 bases between the two germline ends. For the CDR3, the DNA is TGTGCCAGCAGGGAGACTAGTGATACAGATACGCAGTATTTT. Protein: CASRETSDTDTQYF.

The chain carries TRBV7-3 and TRBJ1-1, with D hard to call. Germline CDR1 and CDR2: SGHTA and FQGTGA. The CDR3 loop spans 13 amino acids. Trimming cost V 1 base and J 1 base, with 4 bases left between them. CDR3 amino acids: CASSLNRNTEAFF. CDR3 in DNA: TGTGCCAGCAGCTTAAACAGGAACACTGAAGCTTTCTTT.

The genes are TRBV11-3 and TRBJ1-6; TRBD1 is a possible D gene (6 bases). CDR3 length: 16 amino acids. The germline V and J ends were trimmed by 5 bases and 6 bases, with 17 bases remaining between them. The germline CDR1 and CDR2 sequences are SGHNT and YENEEA. CDR3 region: CASSLEAGAVNSPLHF. CDR3 nucleotides: TGTGCCAGCAGCCTGGAGGCGGGGGCAGTTAATTCACCCCTCCACTTT.

The rearrangement links TRBV18 to TRBJ2-2; 9 bases fit TRBD1. CDR3 size: 17 residues. The germline CDR1 and CDR2 sequences are KGHSH and LQKENI. Trimming cost V 6 bases and J 3 bases; bases outside gene matches: 11. The DNA of the CDR3 is TGTGCCAGCTCTCCGAGTCCGGGACAGGGATACACCGGGGAGCTGTTTTTT. It yields the protein CASSPSPGQGYTGELFF.

This clone showed up just a few times. The chain combines TRBV15 with TRBJ2-1; TRBD2 aligns across 13 bases. Trimming cost V 2 bases and J 8 bases; bases outside gene matches: 12. The CDR3 loop spans 18 amino acids. Germline CDR1 LNHNV, CDR2 YYDKDF (reference sequence). In nucleotides, the CDR3 is TGTGCCACCAGCAGACCGGAAAGAGGACTAGCGGGAGCTTATGAGCAGTTCTTC. Protein product: CATSRPERGLAGAYEQFF.